Presented here are 16 T cell receptor beta chains from one specimen sequenced in a study of read filtering for tumor transcriptome and immune sequencing. This library used roughly 400 ng RNA and molecular barcoded adaptors spanning alpha/delta and beta/gamma chains. TCRdb re-analysed the reads in MiXCR, keeping a single row per CDR3 protein. The sample has over 7,500 distinct CDR3 sequences, 16% seen once; the top ten hold 20% to 25%. The sequencing input was a population of CD138-negative cells sorted from bone marrow. The source is a donor at least 40 years old with multiple myeloma.

As regards this clonotype: Compared with germline, one end of the junction differs, possibly owing to a read error. The chain combines TRBV13 with TRBJ1-5, with D possibly matching TRBD1 (5 bases). The CDR3 spans 17 residues. The germline V gene encodes CDR1 PRHDT and CDR2 FYEKMQ (reference sequence). For the CDR3, the DNA is TGTGCCAGCAGCTTAAGGGGAGGTCGACTGAGCAATCAGCCCCAACATTTT. Its translation is CASSLRGGRLSNQPQHF.

This clonotype was seen ten or more times. V is TRBV9 and J is TRBJ2-2; D possibly corresponds to TRBD2 (5 bases). Trimming stripped 4 bases from V and 2 bases from J, with 21 bases between. In germline, CDR1 is SGDLS, CDR2 YYNGEE. The CDR3 runs to 18 residues. The CDR3 nucleotides read TGTGCCAGCAGCCCCGAAGCACGTGGAGGATTTAACACCGGGGAGCTGTTTTTT. This sequence encodes CASSPEARGGFNTGELFF.

This clonotype was observed a handful of times. A much bigger clone sits one base away, suggesting this may be a read error. The J gene is TRBJ2-3, the V gene TRBV7-2; 10 positions match TRBD2. The CDR3 contains 16 residues. From germline, CDR1 is SGHTA and CDR2 FQGNSA. V trimming: 4 bases; J trimming: 4 bases; junction bases outside the gene matches: 8. CDR3 DNA: TGTGCCAGCAGCTCGAGGACTAGCGGAATCGCAGATACGCAGTATTTT. It codes for CASSSRTSGIADTQYF.

The sample holds many counts of this clonotype. The V call is TRBV3-1, the J call TRBJ1-4; D is unclear. Germline loops: CDR1 LGHDT, CDR2 YNNKEL (reference sequence). V was pared by 0 bases and J by 7 bases, with 12 bases between. The CDR3 has 15 residues. Here the CDR3 reads CASSQETAGSEKLFF. The CDR3 DNA is TGTGCCAGCAGCCAAGAAACGGCAGGATCTGAAAAACTGTTTTTT. The full variable domain, its missing parts supplied by reference TRBV3-1 and TRBJ1-4, is DTAVSQTPKYLVTQMGNDKSIKCEQNLGHDTMYWYKQDSKKFLKIMFSYNNKELIINETVPNRFSPKSPDKAHLNLHINSLELGDSAVYFCASSQETAGSEKLFFGSGTQLSVL.

This clonotype is labeled medium-sized. This chain joins TRBV29-1 and TRBJ1-2; the D is unclear. From germline, CDR1 is SQVTM and CDR2 ANQGSEA. Trimming took off 8 bases at V and 4 bases at J, with 14 bases between the two ends. The CDR3 consists of 12 residues. CDR3 protein: CSSGSGSYGYTF. CDR3 nucleotides: TGCAGCTCGGGGAGCGGATCCTATGGCTACACCTTC. The full variable domain, in which reference TRBV29-1 and TRBJ1-2 provide the parts outside the CDR3, is SAVISQKPSRDICQRGTSLTIQCQVDSQVTMMFWYRQQPGQSLTLIATANQGSEATYESGFVIDKFPISRPNLTFSTLTVSNMSPEDSSIYLCSSGSGSYGYTFGSGTRLTVV.

Many counts were recorded for this clonotype. The chain employs TRBV12-3 or TRBV12-4 and TRBJ2-3, with unresolved D. CDR3 length equals 15 residues. V lost 5 bases and J 4 bases, leaving 16 bases between the germline ends. The CDR3 bases are TGTGCCAGCAGTCCGAACTACCGGGTGGCAGATACGCAGTATTTT. Amino acids: CASSPNYRVADTQYF.

This chain joins TRBV7-9 and TRBJ2-7; 7 bases agree with TRBD2. Germline CDR1 SEHNR, CDR2 FQNEAQ (reference sequence). Trimming cost V 8 bases and J 3 bases; bases outside gene matches: 1. The length of the CDR3 is 11 residues. The CDR3, as DNA: TGTGCCAGCGGGGGGGGCTACGAGCAGTACTTC. Protein sequence: CASGGGYEQYF.

This clonotype was recorded at least ten times. V and J are TRBV11-3 and TRBJ2-5; 7 bases line up with TRBD2. Germline V CDR1 and CDR2: SGHNT, YENEEA. CDR3 length: 14 amino acids. V trimming: 5 bases; J trimming: 5 bases; junction bases outside the gene matches: 8. The CDR3 DNA reads TGTGCCAGCAGCAAAAGCCCGGGGGGTGAGACCCAGTACTTC. Encoded protein: CASSKSPGGETQYF.

The sample holds many counts of this clonotype. The V call is TRBV6-2 or TRBV6-3, the J call TRBJ2-7; 12 bases match TRBD2. Per the germline V gene, CDR1 is MNHEY and CDR2 is SVGEGT. Losses at the gene ends were 6 bases for V and 0 bases for J; bases not matched to a gene: 9. This CDR3 contains 17 residues. CDR3 sequence: CASSRGLAGSASYEQYF. The DNA for the CDR3 is TGTGCCAGCAGCCGAGGACTAGCGGGGTCAGCCTCCTACGAGCAGTACTTC.

This clonotype is categorized as medium-sized. The V gene is TRBV2, the J gene TRBJ2-1, with TRBD1 matching 8 bases. Germline CDR1 SNHLY, CDR2 FYNNEI. The V segment lost 4 bases and the J segment 9 bases; nucleotides outside the gene matches: 2. The CDR3 has 12 residues. CDR3 in amino acids: CASSAGGAEQFF. CDR3 in DNA: TGTGCCAGCAGTGCAGGGGGCGCTGAGCAGTTCTTC.

Many counts were recorded for this clonotype. The gene calls are TRBV12-3 or TRBV12-4 and TRBJ2-5; D uncertain. V was pared by 4 bases and J by 4 bases, with 13 bases between. The CDR3 runs to 14 residues. The CDR3 reads CASSSRNEGETQYF. The CDR3 DNA follows: TGTGCCAGCAGTTCCAGGAACGAAGGAGAGACCCAGTACTTC.

Comment on this clonotype: The conserved phenylalanine or tryptophan is not found at the CDR3 terminus, so this likely reflects a read error. The chain uses TRBV7-2 and TRBJ2-3; D unclear. V was pared by 0 bases and J by 2 bases, with 6 bases between. From germline, CDR1 is SGHTA and CDR2 FQGNSA. The CDR3 covers 14 residues. The CDR3 nucleotides are TGTGCCAGCAGCTTAGCAATAGCCACAGATACGCAGTATTCC. It yields the protein CASSLAIATDTQYS.

In its sample, this clonotype was seen many times. The chain couples TRBV12-3 or TRBV12-4 to TRBJ2-7, with no clear D. V was cut by 6 bases and J by 0 bases, with 15 bases left in between. CDR3 size: 15 residues. CDR3 sequence: CASRPSGYSSYEQYF. CDR3 coding DNA: TGTGCCAGCAGACCCTCTGGGTACAGCTCCTACGAGCAGTACTTC.

In its sample, this clonotype was seen many times. The J gene is TRBJ2-7, the V gene TRBV7-9; 7 bases agree with TRBD1. V shed 5 bases and J 5 bases; nucleotides not matched to a gene: 9. Per germline, CDR1 SEHNR and CDR2 FQNEAQ (reference sequence). There are 14 residues in the CDR3. This CDR3 is CASSTSRGSHEQYF. The CDR3 nucleotides read TGTGCCAGCAGCACATCCAGGGGGTCCCACGAGCAGTACTTC.

This clonotype was recorded at least ten times. This sequence joins TRBV7-2 and TRBJ2-2; TRBD2 matches 11 bases. The trim removed 1 base at V and 4 bases at J, leaving 5 bases unmatched. CDR1 and CDR2 (germline): SGHTA, FQGNSA. The CDR3 runs 17 residues. This CDR3 reads CASSLELAGAFTGELFF. DNA of the CDR3: TGTGCCAGCAGCTTAGAACTAGCGGGGGCCTTCACCGGGGAGCTGTTTTTT.

The sample holds many counts of this clonotype. This rearrangement joins TRBV28 to TRBJ2-7; D gene unclear. Germline loops: CDR1 MDHEN, CDR2 SYDVKM. V was shortened by 7 bases and J by 0 bases, with 16 bases between the two germline ends. CDR3 length equals 15 residues. Written as DNA, the CDR3 is TGTGCCAGCACTCAACCGGGCAGTCGCTCCTACGAGCAGTACTTC. Protein sequence: CASTQPGSRSYEQYF. Based on the CDR3 plus reference TRBV28 and TRBJ2-7, the full variable domain is DVKVTQSSRYLVKRTGEKVFLECVQDMDHENMFWYRQDPGLGLRLIYFSYDVKMKEKGDIPEGYSVSREKKERFSLILESASTNQTSMYLCASTQPGSRSYEQYFGPGTRLTVT.